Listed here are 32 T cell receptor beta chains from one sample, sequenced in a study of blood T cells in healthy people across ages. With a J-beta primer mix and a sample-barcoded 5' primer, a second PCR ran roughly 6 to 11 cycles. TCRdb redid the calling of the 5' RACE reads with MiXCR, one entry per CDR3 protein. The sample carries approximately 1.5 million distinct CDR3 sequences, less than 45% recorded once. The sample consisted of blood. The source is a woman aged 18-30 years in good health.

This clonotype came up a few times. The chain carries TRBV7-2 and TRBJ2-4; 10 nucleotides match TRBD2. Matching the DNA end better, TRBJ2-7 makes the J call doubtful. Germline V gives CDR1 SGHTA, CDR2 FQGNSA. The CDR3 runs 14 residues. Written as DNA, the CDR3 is TGTGCCAGCAGCGTTAGCGGGGGGCTCTACGAGCAGTACTTC. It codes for CASSVSGGLYEQYF.

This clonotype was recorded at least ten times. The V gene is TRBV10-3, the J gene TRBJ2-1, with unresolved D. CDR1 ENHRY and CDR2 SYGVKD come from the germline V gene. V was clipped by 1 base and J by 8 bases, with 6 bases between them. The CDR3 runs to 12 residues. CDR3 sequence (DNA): TGTGCCATCAGTGAGTTGGGCGATGAGCAGTTCTTC. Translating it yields CAISELGDEQFF.

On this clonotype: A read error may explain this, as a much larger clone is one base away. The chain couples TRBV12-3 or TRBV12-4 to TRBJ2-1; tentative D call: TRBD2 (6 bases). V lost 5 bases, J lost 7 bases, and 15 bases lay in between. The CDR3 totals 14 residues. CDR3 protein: CASSVETSLNEQFF. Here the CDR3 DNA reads TGTGCCAGCAGTGTAGAAACTAGCTTGAATGAGCAGTTCTTC.

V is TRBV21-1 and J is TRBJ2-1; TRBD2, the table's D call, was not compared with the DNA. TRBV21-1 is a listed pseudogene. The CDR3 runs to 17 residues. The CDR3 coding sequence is TGTGCCAGCAGCAAACGGATAGGCAGGGCCAAGTGGAATGAGCAGTTCTTC. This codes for CASSKRIGRAKWNEQFF.

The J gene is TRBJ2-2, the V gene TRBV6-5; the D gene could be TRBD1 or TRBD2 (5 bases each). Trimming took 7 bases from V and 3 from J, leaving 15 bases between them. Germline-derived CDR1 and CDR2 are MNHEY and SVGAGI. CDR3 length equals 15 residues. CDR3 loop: CASTSIGEYTGELFF. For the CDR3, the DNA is TGTGCCAGCACCTCCATAGGGGAGTACACCGGGGAGCTGTTTTTT.

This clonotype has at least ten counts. In nucleotides, the CDR3 is TGCAGCGTTGCGGGGGACAGGGGTATACAAGAGACCCAGTACTTC. Its protein product is CSVAGDRGIQETQYF. This chain joins TRBV29-1 and TRBJ2-5, with TRBD1 identical over 10 bases. V shed 4 bases, J shed 2 bases, and the junction held 7 bases outside the gene matches. CDR1 and CDR2 (germline): SQVTM, ANQGSEA. The CDR3 spans 15 residues.

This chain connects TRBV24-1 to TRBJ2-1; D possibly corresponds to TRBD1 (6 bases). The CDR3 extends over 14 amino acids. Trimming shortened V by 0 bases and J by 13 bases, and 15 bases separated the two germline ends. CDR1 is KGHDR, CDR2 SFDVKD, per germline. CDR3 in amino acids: CATSDLRGTSGQFF. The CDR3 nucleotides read TGTGCCACCAGTGATTTGAGGGGGACCTCAGGTCAGTTCTTC.

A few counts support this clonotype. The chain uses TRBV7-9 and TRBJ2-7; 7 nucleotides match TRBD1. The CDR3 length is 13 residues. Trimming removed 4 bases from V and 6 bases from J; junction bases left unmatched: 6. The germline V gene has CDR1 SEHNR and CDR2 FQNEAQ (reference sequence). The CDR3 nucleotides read TGTGCCAGCAGCTCGATCGGACAGGCCGAGCAGTACTTC. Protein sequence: CASSSIGQAEQYF.

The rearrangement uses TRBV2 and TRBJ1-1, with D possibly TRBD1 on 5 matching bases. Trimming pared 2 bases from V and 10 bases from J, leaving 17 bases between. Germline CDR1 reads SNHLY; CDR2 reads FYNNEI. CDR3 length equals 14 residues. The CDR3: CASSESVRGWAAFF. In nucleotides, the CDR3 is TGTGCCAGCAGTGAATCGGTTAGGGGTTGGGCAGCTTTCTTT. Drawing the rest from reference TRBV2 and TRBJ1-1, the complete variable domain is EPEVTQTPSHQVTQMGQEVILRCVPISNHLYFYWYRQILGQKVEFLVSFYNNEISEKSEIFDDQFSVERPDGSNFTLKIRSTKLEDSAMYFCASSESVRGWAAFFGQGTRLTVV.

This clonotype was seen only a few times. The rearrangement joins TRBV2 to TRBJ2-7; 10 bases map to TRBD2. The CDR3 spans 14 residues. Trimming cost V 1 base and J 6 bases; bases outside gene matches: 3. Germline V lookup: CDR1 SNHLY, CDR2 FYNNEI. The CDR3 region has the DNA TGTGCCAGCAGTGAAGTGCTAGCGGGAGTCGAGCAGTACTTC. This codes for CASSEVLAGVEQYF.

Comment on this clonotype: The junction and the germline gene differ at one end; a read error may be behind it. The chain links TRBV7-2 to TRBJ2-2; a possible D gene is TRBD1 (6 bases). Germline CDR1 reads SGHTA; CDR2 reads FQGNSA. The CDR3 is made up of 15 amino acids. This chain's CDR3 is CASSYRVPNIGELFF. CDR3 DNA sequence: TGTGCCAGCAGTTACAGGGTCCCCAACATCGGGGAGCTGTTTTTT.

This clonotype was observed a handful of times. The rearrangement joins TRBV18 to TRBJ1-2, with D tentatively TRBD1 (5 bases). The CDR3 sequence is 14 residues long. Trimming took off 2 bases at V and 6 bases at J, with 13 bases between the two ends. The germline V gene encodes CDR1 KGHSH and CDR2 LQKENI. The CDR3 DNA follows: TGTGCCAGCTCACCATCGGGACGGGATAATGGCTACACCTTC. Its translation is CASSPSGRDNGYTF. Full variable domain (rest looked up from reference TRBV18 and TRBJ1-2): NAGVMQNPRHLVRRRGQEARLRCSPMKGHSHVYWYRQLPEEGLKFMVYLQKENIIDESGMPKERFSAEFPKEGPSILRIQQVVRGDSAAYFCASSPSGRDNGYTFGSGTRLTVV.

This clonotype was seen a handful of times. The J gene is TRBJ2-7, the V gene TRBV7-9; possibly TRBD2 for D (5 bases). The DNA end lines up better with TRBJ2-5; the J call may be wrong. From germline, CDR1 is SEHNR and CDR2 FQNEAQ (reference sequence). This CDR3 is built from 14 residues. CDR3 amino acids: CASSFGVAKETQYF. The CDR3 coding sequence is TGTGCCAGCAGCTTCGGGGTGGCAAAAGAGACCCAGTACTTC.

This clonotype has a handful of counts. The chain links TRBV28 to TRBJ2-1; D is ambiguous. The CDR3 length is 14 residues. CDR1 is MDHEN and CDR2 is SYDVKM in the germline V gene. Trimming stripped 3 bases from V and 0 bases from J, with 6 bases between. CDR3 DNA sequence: TGTGCCAGCAGTTTTGCCCTCTCCTACAATGAGCAGTTCTTC. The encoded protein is CASSFALSYNEQFF.

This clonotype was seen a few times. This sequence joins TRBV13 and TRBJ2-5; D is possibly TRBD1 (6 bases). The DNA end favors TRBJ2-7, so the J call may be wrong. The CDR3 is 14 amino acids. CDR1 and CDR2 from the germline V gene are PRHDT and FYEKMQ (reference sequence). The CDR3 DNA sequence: TGTGCCAGCAGCTTAGGCAACAGGGCATACGAGCAGTACTTC. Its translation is CASSLGNRAYEQYF.

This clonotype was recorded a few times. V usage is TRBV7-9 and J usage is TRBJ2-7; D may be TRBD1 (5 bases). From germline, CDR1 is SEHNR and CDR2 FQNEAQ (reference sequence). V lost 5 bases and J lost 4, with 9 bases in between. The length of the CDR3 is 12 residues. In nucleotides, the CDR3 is TGTGCCAGCAGCAAGACAGATTACGAGCAGTACTTC. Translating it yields CASSKTDYEQYF.

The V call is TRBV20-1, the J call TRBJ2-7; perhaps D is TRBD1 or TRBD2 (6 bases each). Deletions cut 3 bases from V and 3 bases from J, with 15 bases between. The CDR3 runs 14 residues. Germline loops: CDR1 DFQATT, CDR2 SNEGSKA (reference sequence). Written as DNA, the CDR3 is TGCAGTGCTAGGGGGGCTAGCGTTAACTACGAGCAGTACTTC. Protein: CSARGASVNYEQYF.

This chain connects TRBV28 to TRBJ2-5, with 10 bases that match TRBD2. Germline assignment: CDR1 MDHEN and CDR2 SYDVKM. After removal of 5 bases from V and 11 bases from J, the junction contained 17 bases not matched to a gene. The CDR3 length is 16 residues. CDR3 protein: CASSPRGSGRYNEQYF. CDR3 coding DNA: TGTGCCAGCAGTCCCCGAGGTAGCGGGAGGTACAATGAGCAGTACTTC.

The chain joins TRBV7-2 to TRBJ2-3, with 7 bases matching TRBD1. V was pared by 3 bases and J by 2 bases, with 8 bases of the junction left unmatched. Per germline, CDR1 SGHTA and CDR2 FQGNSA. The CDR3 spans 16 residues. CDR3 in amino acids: CASSFGTAVFTDTQYF. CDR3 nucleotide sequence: TGTGCCAGCAGCTTTGGGACAGCGGTCTTCACAGATACGCAGTATTTT.

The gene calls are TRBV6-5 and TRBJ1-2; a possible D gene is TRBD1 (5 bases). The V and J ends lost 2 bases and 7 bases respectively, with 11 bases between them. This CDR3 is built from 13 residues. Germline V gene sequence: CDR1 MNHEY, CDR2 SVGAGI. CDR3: CASSYTSTGGYTF. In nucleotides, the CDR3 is TGTGCCAGCAGTTACACCTCTACAGGTGGCTACACCTTC.

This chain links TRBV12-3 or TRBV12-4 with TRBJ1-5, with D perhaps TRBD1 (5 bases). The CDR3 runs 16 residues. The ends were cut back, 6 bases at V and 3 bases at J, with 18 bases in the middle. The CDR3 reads CASSPEGNRLNQPQHF. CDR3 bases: TGTGCCAGCAGCCCAGAGGGGAACAGACTCAATCAGCCCCAGCATTTT.

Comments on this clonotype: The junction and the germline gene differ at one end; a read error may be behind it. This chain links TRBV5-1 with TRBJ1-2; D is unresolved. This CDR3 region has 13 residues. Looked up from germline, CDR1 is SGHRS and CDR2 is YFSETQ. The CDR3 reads CASSRHGNYGSTF. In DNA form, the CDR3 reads TGCGCCAGCAGCCGACACGGGAACTATGGCTCCACCTTC.

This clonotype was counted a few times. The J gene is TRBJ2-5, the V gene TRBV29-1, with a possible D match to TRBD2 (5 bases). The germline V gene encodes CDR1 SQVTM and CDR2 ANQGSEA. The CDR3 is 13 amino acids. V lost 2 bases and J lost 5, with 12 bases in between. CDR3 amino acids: CSVEKQGGETQYF. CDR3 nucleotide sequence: TGCAGCGTTGAAAAACAAGGCGGGGAGACCCAGTACTTC.

The CDR3 sequence: CASSPNRVYEQYF. In DNA form, the CDR3 reads TGTGCCAGCAGCCCGAACAGGGTCTACGAGCAGTACTTC. This chain connects TRBV27 to TRBJ2-5; TRBD1 is a possible D gene (6 bases). The end of the DNA aligns better with TRBJ2-7, so the J call may be wrong. The germline V gene encodes CDR1 MNHEY and CDR2 SMNVEV (reference sequence). The CDR3 is made up of 13 amino acids.

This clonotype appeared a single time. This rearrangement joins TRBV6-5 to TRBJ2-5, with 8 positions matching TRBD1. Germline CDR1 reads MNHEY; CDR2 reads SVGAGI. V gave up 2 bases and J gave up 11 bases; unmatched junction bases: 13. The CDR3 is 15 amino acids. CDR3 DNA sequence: TGTGCCAGCAGTTACGCAAGGACAGGGTTCGATGAGCAGTACTTC. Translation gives CASSYARTGFDEQYF.

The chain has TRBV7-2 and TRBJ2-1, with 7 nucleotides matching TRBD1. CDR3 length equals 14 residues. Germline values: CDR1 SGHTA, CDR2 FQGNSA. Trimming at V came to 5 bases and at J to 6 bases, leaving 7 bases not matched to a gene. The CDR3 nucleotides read TGTGCCAGCAGCGGGTCGACAGGGAGCAATGAGCAGTTCTTC. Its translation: CASSGSTGSNEQFF.

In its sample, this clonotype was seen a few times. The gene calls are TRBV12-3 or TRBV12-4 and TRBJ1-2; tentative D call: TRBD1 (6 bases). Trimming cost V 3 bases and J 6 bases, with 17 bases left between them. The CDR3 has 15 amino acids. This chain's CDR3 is CASSFSRTDAHGYTF. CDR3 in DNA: TGTGCCAGCAGTTTTTCAAGGACAGATGCCCATGGCTACACCTTC.

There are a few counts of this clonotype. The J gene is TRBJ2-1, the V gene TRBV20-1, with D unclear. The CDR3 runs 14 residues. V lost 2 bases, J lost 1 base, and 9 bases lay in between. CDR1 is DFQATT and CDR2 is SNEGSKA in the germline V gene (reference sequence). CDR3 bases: TGCAGTGCTAGAAAGGGTAGTTCCTACAATGAGCAGTTCTTC. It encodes CSARKGSSYNEQFF.

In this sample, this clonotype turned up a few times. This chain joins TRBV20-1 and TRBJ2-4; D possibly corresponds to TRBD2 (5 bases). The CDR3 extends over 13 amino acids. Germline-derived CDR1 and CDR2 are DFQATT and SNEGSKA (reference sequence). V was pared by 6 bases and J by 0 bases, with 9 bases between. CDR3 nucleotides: TGCAGTGCAGGTCGGGGAGCCAAAAACATTCAGTACTTC. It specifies CSAGRGAKNIQYF.

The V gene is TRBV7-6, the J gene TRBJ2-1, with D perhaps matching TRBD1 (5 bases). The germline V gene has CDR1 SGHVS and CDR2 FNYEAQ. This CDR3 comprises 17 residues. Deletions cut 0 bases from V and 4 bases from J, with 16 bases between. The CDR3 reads CASSLASLNDRYNEQFF. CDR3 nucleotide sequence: TGTGCCAGCAGCTTAGCGAGCCTAAACGACAGATACAATGAGCAGTTCTTC.

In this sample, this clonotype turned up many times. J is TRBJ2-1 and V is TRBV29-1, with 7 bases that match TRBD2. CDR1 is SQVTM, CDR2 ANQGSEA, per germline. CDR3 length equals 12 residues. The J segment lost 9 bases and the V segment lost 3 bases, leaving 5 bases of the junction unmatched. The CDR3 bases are TGCAGCGTTGATGGACTAGAGGCTGAGCAGTTCTTC. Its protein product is CSVDGLEAEQFF.

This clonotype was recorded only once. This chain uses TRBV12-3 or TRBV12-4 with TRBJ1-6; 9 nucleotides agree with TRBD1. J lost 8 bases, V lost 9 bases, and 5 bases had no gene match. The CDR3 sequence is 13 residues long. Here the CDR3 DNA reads TGTGCCAGTTGCCGGGACAGGGATTCACCCCTCCACTTT. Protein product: CASCRDRDSPLHF.